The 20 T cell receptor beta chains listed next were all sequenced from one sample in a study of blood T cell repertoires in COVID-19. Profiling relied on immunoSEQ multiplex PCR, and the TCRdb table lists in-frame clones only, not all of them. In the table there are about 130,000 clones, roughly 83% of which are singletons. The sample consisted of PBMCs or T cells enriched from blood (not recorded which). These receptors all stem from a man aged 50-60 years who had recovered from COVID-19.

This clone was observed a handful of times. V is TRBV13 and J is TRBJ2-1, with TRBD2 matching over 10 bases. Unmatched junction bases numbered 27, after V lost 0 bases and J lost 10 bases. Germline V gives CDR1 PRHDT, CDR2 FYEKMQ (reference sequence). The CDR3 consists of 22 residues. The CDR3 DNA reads TGTGCCAGCAGCTTAGGAGGGCTTCATCCTCCCTCCAGCGGGGGGGCCGGGAGGGAGCAGTTCTTC. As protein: CASSLGGLHPPSSGGAGREQFF.

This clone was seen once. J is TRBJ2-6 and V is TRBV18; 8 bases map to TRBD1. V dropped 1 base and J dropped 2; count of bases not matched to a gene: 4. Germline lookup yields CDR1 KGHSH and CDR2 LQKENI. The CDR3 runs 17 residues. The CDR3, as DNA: TGTGCCAGCTCACCACGTCAGGGGGCCCCTGGGGCCAACGTCCTGACTTTC. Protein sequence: CASSPRQGAPGANVLTF.

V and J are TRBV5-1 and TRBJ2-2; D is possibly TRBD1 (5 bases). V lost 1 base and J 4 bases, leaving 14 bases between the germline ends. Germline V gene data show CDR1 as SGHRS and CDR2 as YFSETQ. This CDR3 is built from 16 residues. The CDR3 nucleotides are TGCGCCAGCAGCTTGAATCAGCAGGGTACCACCGGGGAGCTGTTTTTT. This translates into CASSLNQQGTTGELFF.

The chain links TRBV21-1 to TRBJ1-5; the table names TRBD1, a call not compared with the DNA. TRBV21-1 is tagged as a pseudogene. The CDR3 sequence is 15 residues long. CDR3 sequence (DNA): TGTGCCAGCAGCAAACGGGACAGGGGACATCAGCCCCAGCATTTT. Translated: CASSKRDRGHQPQHF.

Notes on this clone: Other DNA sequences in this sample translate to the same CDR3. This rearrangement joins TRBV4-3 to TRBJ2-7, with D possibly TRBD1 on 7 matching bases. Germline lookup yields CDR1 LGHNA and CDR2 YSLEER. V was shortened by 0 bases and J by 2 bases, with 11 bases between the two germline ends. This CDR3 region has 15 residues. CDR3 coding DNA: TGCGCCAGCAGCCAAGAATCCAGGGGGGCCTACGAGCAGTACTTC. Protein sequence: CASSQESRGAYEQYF.

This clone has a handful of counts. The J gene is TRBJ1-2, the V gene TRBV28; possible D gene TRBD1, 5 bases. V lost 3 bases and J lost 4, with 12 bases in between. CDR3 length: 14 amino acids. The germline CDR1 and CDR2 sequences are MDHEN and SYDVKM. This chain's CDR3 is CASSLGYRTYGYTF. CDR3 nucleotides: TGTGCCAGCAGTTTGGGTTACAGGACCTATGGCTACACCTTC.

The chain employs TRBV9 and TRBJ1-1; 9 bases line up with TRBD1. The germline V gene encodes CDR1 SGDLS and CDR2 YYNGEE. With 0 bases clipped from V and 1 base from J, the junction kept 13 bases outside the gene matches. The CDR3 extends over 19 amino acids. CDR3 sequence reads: CASSVGHAVQGAKNTEAFF. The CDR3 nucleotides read TGTGCCAGCAGCGTAGGGCATGCGGTACAGGGGGCTAAGAACACTGAAGCTTTCTTT.

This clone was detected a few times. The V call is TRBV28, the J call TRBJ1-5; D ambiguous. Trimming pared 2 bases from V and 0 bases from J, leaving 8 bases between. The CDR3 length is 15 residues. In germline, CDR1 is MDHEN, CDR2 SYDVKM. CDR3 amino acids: CASSLSGDSNQPQHF. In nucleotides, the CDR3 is TGTGCCAGCAGTTTAAGTGGAGATAGCAATCAGCCCCAGCATTTT.

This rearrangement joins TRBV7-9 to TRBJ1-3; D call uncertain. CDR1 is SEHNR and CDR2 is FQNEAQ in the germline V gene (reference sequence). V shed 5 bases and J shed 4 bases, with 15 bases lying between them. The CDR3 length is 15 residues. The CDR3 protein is CASSLQLGGGNTIYF. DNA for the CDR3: TGTGCCAGCAGCCTACAACTAGGTGGAGGAAACACCATATATTTT.

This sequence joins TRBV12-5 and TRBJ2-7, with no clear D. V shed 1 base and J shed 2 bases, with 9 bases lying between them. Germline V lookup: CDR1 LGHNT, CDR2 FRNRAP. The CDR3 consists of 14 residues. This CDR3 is CASGLATEAYEQYF. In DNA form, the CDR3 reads TGTGCTAGTGGTTTGGCCACAGAAGCCTACGAGCAGTACTTC.

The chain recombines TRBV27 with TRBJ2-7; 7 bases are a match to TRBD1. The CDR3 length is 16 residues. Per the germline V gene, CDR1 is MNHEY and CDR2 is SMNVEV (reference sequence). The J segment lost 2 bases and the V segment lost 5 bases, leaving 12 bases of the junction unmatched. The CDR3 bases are TGTGCCAGCAGTCTACAGCCGGGACAGAGGACCTACGAGCAGTACTTC. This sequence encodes CASSLQPGQRTYEQYF.

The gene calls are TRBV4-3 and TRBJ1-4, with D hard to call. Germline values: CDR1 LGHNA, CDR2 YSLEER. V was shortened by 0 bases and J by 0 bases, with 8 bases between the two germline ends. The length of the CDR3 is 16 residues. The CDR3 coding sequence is TGCGCCAGCAGCCAAGATCGCGGGGCAACTAATGAAAAACTGTTTTTT. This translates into CASSQDRGATNEKLFF.

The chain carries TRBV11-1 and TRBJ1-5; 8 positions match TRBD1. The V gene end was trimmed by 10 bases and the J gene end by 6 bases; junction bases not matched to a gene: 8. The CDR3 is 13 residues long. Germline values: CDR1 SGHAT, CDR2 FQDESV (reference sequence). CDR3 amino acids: CATPDREGQPQHF. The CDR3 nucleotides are TGTGCCACCCCGGACAGGGAAGGTCAGCCCCAGCATTTT.

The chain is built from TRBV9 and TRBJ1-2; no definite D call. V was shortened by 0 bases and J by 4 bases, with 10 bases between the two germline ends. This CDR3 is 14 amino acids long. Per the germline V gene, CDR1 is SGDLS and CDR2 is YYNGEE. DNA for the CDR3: TGTGCCAGCAGCGTAGCTAGTAATAGCTATGGCTACACCTTC. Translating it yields CASSVASNSYGYTF.

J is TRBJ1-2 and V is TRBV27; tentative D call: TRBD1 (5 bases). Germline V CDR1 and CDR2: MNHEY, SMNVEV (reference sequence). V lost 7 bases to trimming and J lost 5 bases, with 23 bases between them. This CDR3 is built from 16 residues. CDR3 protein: CASTPGGGRGLYGYTF. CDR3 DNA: TGTGCCAGCACCCCTGGCGGGGGTCGGGGTCTATATGGCTACACCTTC.

In DNA, the CDR3 is TGTGCCAGCTCACCAGCGCTTCTTACCAATACCGGGGAGCTGTTTTTT. Translating it yields CASSPALLTNTGELFF. This chain links TRBV18 with TRBJ2-2; D not certain. The CDR3 spans 16 residues. Germline V gene data show CDR1 as KGHSH and CDR2 as LQKENI. V was clipped by 2 bases and J by 5 bases, with 15 bases between them.

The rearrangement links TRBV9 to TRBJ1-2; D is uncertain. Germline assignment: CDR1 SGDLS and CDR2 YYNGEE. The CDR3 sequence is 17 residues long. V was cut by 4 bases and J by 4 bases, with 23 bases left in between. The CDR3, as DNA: TGTGCCAGCAGCCCAGATCTCACTTCCCTTCGGGGCTATGGCTACACCTTC. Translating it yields CASSPDLTSLRGYGYTF.

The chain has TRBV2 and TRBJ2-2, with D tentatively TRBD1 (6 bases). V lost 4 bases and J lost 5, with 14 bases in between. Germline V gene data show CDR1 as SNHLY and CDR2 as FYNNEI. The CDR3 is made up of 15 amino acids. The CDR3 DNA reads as TGTGCCAGCAGTGGGGGACACCCCGGGACCGGGGAGCTGTTTTTT. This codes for CASSGGHPGTGELFF.

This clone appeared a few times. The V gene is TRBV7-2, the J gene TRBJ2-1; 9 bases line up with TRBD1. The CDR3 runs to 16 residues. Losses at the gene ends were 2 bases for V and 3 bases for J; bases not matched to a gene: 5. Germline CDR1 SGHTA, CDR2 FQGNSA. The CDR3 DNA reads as TGTGCCAGCAGCTTAAACGGACAGGGGATCTACAATGAGCAGTTCTTC. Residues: CASSLNGQGIYNEQFF.

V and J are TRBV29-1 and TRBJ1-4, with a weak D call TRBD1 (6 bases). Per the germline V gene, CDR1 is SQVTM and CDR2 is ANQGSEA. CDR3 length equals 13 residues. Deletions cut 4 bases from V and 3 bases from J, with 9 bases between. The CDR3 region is CSVAGTPNEKLFF. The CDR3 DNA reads TGCAGCGTTGCCGGGACACCTAATGAAAAACTGTTTTTT. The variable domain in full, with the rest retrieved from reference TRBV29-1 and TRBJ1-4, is SAVISQKPSRDICQRGTSLTIQCQVDSQVTMMFWYRQQPGQSLTLIATANQGSEATYESGFVIDKFPISRPNLTFSTLTVSNMSPEDSSIYLCSVAGTPNEKLFFGSGTQLSVL.